This TCR beta chain comes out of a study of cytomegalovirus exposure and HLA in healthy donors. A multiplex PCR was run with 60 Vbeta primers and 13 Jbeta primers. The table came from immunoSEQ multiplex PCR; TCRdb's copy has only in-frame clones and leaves some out. Found here are 230,000 or so clones, around 90% of them singletons; the top ten hold approximately 1.5%. Overall study results and limits: The study designated about 160 TCR beta chains cytomegalovirus-associated. In the analysis, some V segments, TRBV6-2 and TRBV6-3 included, were excluded as indistinguishable.

CDR3 length: 14 residues. Germline CDR1 is GTSNPN and CDR2 is SVGIG (reference sequence). Trimming removed 3 bases from V and 5 bases from J; junction bases left unmatched: 9. With respect to this clone: Its matching antigen is unknown.

The specimen was PBMCs. The chain is built from TRBV30 and TRBJ2-7; 8 bases fit TRBD1. The clonotype originates from a girl aged 2 to 9 in good health and CMV-seronegative. CDR3 sequence: CAWRAEDREHEQYF. The CDR3 bases are TGTGCCTGGAGAGCCGAGGACAGGGAACACGAGCAGTACTTC.